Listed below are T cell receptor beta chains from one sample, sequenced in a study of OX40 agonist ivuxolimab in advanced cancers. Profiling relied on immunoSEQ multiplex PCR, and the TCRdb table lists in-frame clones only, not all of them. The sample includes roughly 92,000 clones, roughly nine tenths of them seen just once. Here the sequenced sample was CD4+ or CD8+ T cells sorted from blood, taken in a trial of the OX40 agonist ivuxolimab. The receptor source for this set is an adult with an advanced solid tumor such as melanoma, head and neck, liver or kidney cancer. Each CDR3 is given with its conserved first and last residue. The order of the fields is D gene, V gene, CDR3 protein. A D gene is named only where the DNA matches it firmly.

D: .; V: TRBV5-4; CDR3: CASSFWEETQYF
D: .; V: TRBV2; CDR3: CATRTYESTDTQYF
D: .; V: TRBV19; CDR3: CASSPTRASLTYEQYF
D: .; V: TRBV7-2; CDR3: CASSLNSGGFGEKLFF
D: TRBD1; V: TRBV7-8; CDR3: CASSLNRGLKGYTF
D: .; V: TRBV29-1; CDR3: CSVEVGGPDTQYF
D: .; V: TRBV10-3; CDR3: CHTTAAPYEQYF
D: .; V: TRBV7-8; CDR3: CASSLAGASEKFNEQFF
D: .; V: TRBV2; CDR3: CASSETRVNTEAFF
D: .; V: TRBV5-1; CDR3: CASSPGGNNEQFF
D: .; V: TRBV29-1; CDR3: CSVEGYMNTEAFF
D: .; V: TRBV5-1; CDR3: CASSLVTSSFGANVLTF
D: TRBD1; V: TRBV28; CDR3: CASSPTGGTEAFF
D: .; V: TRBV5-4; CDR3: CASSFGGVTNSPLHF
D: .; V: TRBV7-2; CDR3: CASTLTQGLNSPLHF
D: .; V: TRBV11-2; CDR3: CASSLEGRGSYEQYF
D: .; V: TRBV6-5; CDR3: CASSYVGKGYTF
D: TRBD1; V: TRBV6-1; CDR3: CASSRDSLYNEQFF
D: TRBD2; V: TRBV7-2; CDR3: CASSLRKSGLANEQFF
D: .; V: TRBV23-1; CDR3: CASSQSGKRQPGDTEAFF
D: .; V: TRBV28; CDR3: CASRYSAGAGANVLTF
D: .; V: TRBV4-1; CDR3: CASSQGRGGGYGYTF
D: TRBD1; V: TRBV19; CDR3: CASNPRTGGTDTQYF
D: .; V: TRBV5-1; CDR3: CASSWGAIDTEAFF
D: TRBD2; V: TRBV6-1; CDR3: CAISLGAGGGYEQYF
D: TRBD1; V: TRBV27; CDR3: CASSAPGQGAGGYTF
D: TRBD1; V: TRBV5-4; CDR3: CASRVDRARYEQYF
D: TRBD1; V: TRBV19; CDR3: CASSRRQGAKAEAFF
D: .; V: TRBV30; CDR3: CAWRVAANEKLFF
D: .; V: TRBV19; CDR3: CASSWAENTEAFF
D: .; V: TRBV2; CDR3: CASIQVLREAFF
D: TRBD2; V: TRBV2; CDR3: CASRGLAVTDTQYF
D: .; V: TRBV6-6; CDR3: CAIKRSRADTEAFF
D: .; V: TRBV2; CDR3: CASSEVIVSYEQYF
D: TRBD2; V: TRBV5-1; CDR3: CASSLFGTSGGAGLRTQYF
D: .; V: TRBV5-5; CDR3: CASSPDSDTQYF
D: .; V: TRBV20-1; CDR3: CSATSDTQYF
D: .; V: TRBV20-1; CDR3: CSGPARETQYF
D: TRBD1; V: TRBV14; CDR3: CASSHSGQNSPLHF
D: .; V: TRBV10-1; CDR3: CASVNRGRNTIYF
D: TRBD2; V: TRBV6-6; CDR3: CASGPTLAEETQYF
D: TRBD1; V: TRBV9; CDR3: CASSVTGARSYEQYF
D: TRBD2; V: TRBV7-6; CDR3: CASRASGGADNEQFF
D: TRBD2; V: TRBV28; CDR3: CASILNSGRRIYEQYF
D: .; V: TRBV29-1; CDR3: CSADRQETQYF
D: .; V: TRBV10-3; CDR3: CAVSESASTNYGYTF
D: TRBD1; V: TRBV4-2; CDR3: CASSPGTAYNEQFF
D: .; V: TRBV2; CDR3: CASTERLATYEQYF
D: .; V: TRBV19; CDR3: CASNPQGPADTQYF
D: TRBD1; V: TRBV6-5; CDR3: CASSVRGQGQPQHF
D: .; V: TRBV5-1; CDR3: CASSSVPERGTEAFF
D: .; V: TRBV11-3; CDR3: CASSPGGGRTNEKLFF
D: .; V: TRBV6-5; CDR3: CASRPGLSGNTIYF
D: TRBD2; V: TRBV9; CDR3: CASSVGERGGRYNEQFF
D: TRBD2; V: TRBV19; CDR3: CASSPYGTSGSLTDTQYF